This passage covers 17 T cell receptor beta chains from one sample sequenced in a study of blood T cell repertoires in COVID-19. Only in-frame clones appear in the TCRdb table, and some are missing; sequencing was by immunoSEQ multiplex PCR. This sample has about 70,000 clones, with roughly 90% found just once. Sequencing input: peripheral blood. These receptor sequences come from a human donor in a cohort sampled during active COVID-19.

This sequence joins TRBV7-9 and TRBJ1-5, with TRBD1 matching 9 bases. The CDR3 is 16 amino acids. In germline, CDR1 is SEHNR, CDR2 FQNEAQ (reference sequence). With V trimmed by 5 bases and J by 5 bases, 10 bases remained unmatched. In nucleotides, the CDR3 is TGTGCCAGCAGCGCCCAACAGGGGGCTTGGGATCAGCCCCAGCATTTT. Translation: CASSAQQGAWDQPQHF. The full variable domain, rest sourced from reference TRBV7-9 and TRBJ1-5, is DTGVSQNPRHKITKRGQNVTFRCDPISEHNRLYWYRQTLGQGPEFLTYFQNEAQLEKSRLLSDRFSAERPKGSFSTLEIQRTEQGDSAMYLCASSAQQGAWDQPQHFGDGTRLSIL.

This chain uses TRBV10-2 with TRBJ2-7; no firm D call. The CDR3 covers 13 residues. The germline V gene has CDR1 WSHSY and CDR2 SAAADI. The V end was cut by 4 bases, the J end by 2 bases, with 9 bases between. CDR3 sequence (DNA): TGCGCCAGCAGTGGGGCCGGAACCTACGAGCAGTACTTC. Its translation is CASSGAGTYEQYF.

In nucleotides, the CDR3 is TGTGCCAGCAGTCTTTCGGATACGCAGTATTTT. It translates to CASSLSDTQYF. This chain uses TRBV25-1 with TRBJ2-3; D gene unclear. Trimming removed 5 bases at V and 6 bases at J, with 6 bases between. CDR1 is MGHDK and CDR2 is SYGVNS in the germline V gene. This CDR3 contains 11 residues.

V gene TRBV5-5 combines with J gene TRBJ1-1, with TRBD1 identical over 9 bases. CDR3 length: 15 amino acids. V was pared by 7 bases and J by 8 bases, with 15 bases of the junction left unmatched. Germline values: CDR1 SGHKS, CDR2 YYEKEE (reference sequence). The CDR3 sequence: CASATPGTGRGEAFF. The DNA for the CDR3 is TGTGCCAGCGCGACCCCCGGGACAGGGCGCGGAGAAGCTTTCTTT. The full variable domain, with the rest looked up from reference TRBV5-5 and TRBJ1-1, is DAGVTQSPTHLIKTRGQQVTLRCSPISGHKSVSWYQQVLGQGPQFIFQYYEKEERGRGNFPDRFSARQFPNYSSELNVNALLLGDSALYLCASATPGTGRGEAFFGQGTRLTVV.

The chain has TRBV9 and TRBJ2-3; D not certain. V was clipped by 3 bases and J by 1 base, with 6 bases between them. Germline V CDR1 and CDR2: SGDLS, YYNGEE. The CDR3 consists of 13 residues. Written as DNA, the CDR3 is TGTGCCAGCAGCGCGGTCCGCACAGATACGCAGTATTTT. Translated, it gives CASSAVRTDTQYF.

This clone was seen a single time. The rearrangement links TRBV7-3 to TRBJ2-1; D unresolved. Germline V gene data show CDR1 as SGHTA and CDR2 as FQGTGA. The length of the CDR3 is 15 residues. Trimming pared 2 bases from V and 6 bases from J, leaving 14 bases between. The CDR3 DNA follows: TGTGCCAGCAGCTTAGGCAGCTCCTCGGGCAATGAGCAGTTCTTC. It encodes CASSLGSSSGNEQFF.

The rearrangement joins TRBV15 to TRBJ2-7; 7 bases match TRBD2. CDR1 and CDR2 from the germline V gene are LNHNV and YYDKDF (reference sequence). With 7 bases clipped from V and 0 bases from J, the junction kept 6 bases outside the gene matches. This CDR3 contains 14 residues. The CDR3 loop is CATNRGGSSYEQYF. The CDR3, as DNA: TGTGCCACCAATCGCGGCGGGAGCTCCTACGAGCAGTACTTC.

CDR3 protein: CASRSGTYNEQFF. In DNA, the CDR3 is TGTGCCAGCAGAAGCGGGACCTACAATGAGCAGTTCTTC. The genes are TRBV27 and TRBJ2-1; the match to TRBD2 covers 7 bases. This CDR3 spans 13 amino acids. Unmatched junction bases numbered 1, after V lost 6 bases and J lost 2 bases. The germline CDR1 and CDR2 sequences are MNHEY and SMNVEV (reference sequence).

Comments on this clone: Other DNA sequences of this sample code for an identical CDR3. This sequence joins TRBV18 and TRBJ2-7, with TRBD1 matching 8 bases. The V gene end was trimmed by 2 bases and the J gene end by 2 bases; junction bases not matched to a gene: 2. Per the germline V gene, CDR1 is KGHSH and CDR2 is LQKENI. The CDR3 covers 14 residues. DNA for the CDR3: TGTGCCAGCTCACCAGGGACAGGCCCCTACGAGCAGTACTTC. Translating gives CASSPGTGPYEQYF.

This chain connects TRBV7-2 to TRBJ1-5; D is ambiguous. The V gene lost 5 bases and the J gene lost 2 bases, with 13 bases spanning the gap. CDR1 and CDR2 from the germline V gene are SGHTA and FQGNSA. The CDR3 consists of 15 residues. CDR3 amino acids: CASSPQEYRNQPQHF. The CDR3 nucleotides read TGTGCCAGCAGCCCGCAGGAATACCGCAATCAGCCCCAGCATTTT.

The DNA of the CDR3 is TGTGCCAGCAGTTTGACGGGGGAGTCCACAGATACGCAGTATTTT. Translated, it gives CASSLTGESTDTQYF. The gene calls are TRBV28 and TRBJ2-3, with a weak D call TRBD2 (6 bases). Trimming took off 3 bases at V and 2 bases at J, with 12 bases between the two ends. The germline V gene encodes CDR1 MDHEN and CDR2 SYDVKM. The CDR3 spans 15 residues.

The V gene is TRBV5-1, the J gene TRBJ1-1, with TRBD1 matching over 7 bases. CDR3 length: 15 residues. Germline assignment: CDR1 SGHRS and CDR2 YFSETQ. J lost 11 bases, V lost 0 bases, and 13 bases had no gene match. The CDR3 protein is CASSLDLGTADLAFF. As DNA, the CDR3 is TGCGCCAGCAGCTTGGATTTGGGGACAGCCGATCTCGCTTTCTTT.

This chain links TRBV30 with TRBJ2-2; D unclear. Germline V lookup: CDR1 GTSNPN, CDR2 SVGIG (reference sequence). Trimming pared 4 bases from V and 2 bases from J, leaving 11 bases between. The CDR3 contains 14 residues. The DNA for the CDR3 is TGTGCCTGGAACGCAGGTCGAAACACCGGGGAGCTGTTTTTT. It encodes CAWNAGRNTGELFF.

V is TRBV14 and J is TRBJ1-1, with unresolved D. CDR1 is SGHDN, CDR2 FVKESK, per germline. The CDR3 totals 14 residues. Trimming removed 4 bases at V and 1 base at J, with 10 bases between. The CDR3: CASSPRRGNTEAFF. The CDR3 region has the DNA TGTGCCAGCAGCCCACGGCGGGGGAACACTGAAGCTTTCTTT. Looking up the rest from reference TRBV14 and TRBJ1-1 gives the full variable domain: EAGVTQFPSHSVIEKGQTVTLRCDPISGHDNLYWYRRVMGKEIKFLLHFVKESKQDESGMPNNRFLAERTGGTYSTLKVQPAELEDSGVYFCASSPRRGNTEAFFGQGTRLTVV.

The J gene is TRBJ1-4, the V gene TRBV2; TRBD1 matches at 7 bases. The CDR3 sequence is 11 residues long. Germline-derived CDR1 and CDR2 are SNHLY and FYNNEI. Germline trimming cut 4 bases from V and 13 bases from J; bases unmatched to any gene: 3. The CDR3 nucleotides read TGTGCCAGCAGTGGAGGGGGCGGACTGTTTTTT. Translated: CASSGGGGLFF.

The chain couples TRBV24-1 to TRBJ2-5; D remains unclear. Between the trimmed V and J ends, which lost 5 bases and 0 bases, there was a span of 3 bases. Germline V gives CDR1 KGHDR, CDR2 SFDVKD. This CDR3 comprises 12 residues. The DNA of the CDR3 is TGTGCCACCAGTGTTAACCAAGAGACCCAGTACTTC. Its protein is CATSVNQETQYF.

This rearrangement joins TRBV5-6 to TRBJ2-2; 7 bases align to TRBD1. Unmatched junction bases numbered 12, after V lost 4 bases and J lost 6 bases. Germline CDR1 and CDR2: SGHDT and YYEEEE. This CDR3 has 16 amino acids. CDR3 sequence reads: CASSGDRVVVAGELFF. As DNA, the CDR3 is TGTGCCAGCAGCGGCGACAGGGTCGTGGTCGCCGGGGAGCTGTTTTTT.